This entry lists 17 T cell receptor beta chains sequenced from one sample in a study of response to subunit inactivated influenza vaccine. TCRdb re-analysed the RT-PCR reads in MiXCR, keeping a single row per CDR3 protein. The repertoire holds around 300,000 distinct CDR3 sequences, with about 20% as singletons. This sample comprised PBMCs from blood, obtained about 20 months after vaccination. These receptors all come from a man between 45 and 75 years old who received an inactivated influenza vaccine.

The chain recombines TRBV12-3 or TRBV12-4 with TRBJ1-1, with no clear D. Trimming shortened V by 5 bases and J by 6 bases, and 13 bases separated the two germline ends. There are 13 residues in the CDR3. CDR3 loop: CASSPNINAEAFF. CDR3 sequence (DNA): TGTGCCAGCAGTCCGAACATAAACGCTGAAGCTTTCTTT.

In its sample, this clonotype was seen a few times. V gene TRBV5-1 combines with J gene TRBJ1-1; D ambiguous. This CDR3 is built from 14 residues. Germline CDR1 SGHRS, CDR2 YFSETQ. V gave up 7 bases and J gave up 1 base, with 14 bases separating them. CDR3 loop: CASSKNRQNTEAFF. The CDR3 DNA is TGCGCCAGCTCAAAAAACCGACAGAACACTGAAGCTTTCTTT.

The chain recombines TRBV28 with TRBJ1-4, with D possibly being TRBD1 (5 bases). The V and J ends lost 3 bases and 5 bases respectively, with 16 bases between them. Germline V gene sequence: CDR1 MDHEN, CDR2 SYDVKM. The CDR3 totals 16 residues. The CDR3 DNA is TGTGCCAGCAGTTTCGGGGCGGGGGGGTTGAATGAAAAACTGTTTTTT. Translation gives CASSFGAGGLNEKLFF. Filled out from reference TRBV28 and TRBJ1-4, the complete variable domain reads DVKVTQSSRYLVKRTGEKVFLECVQDMDHENMFWYRQDPGLGLRLIYFSYDVKMKEKGDIPEGYSVSREKKERFSLILESASTNQTSMYLCASSFGAGGLNEKLFFGSGTQLSVL.

The CDR3 region is CASSLNWAINQPQHF. CDR3 nucleotide sequence: TGTGCCAGCAGCTTAAATTGGGCAATCAATCAGCCCCAGCATTTT. This rearrangement joins TRBV7-2 to TRBJ1-5; no clear D gene. CDR1 is SGHTA, CDR2 FQGNSA, per germline. V was clipped by 2 bases and J by 3 bases, with 11 bases between them. CDR3 size: 15 residues.

V usage is TRBV6-5 and J usage is TRBJ2-7, with D possibly matching TRBD2 (7 bases). Trimming took off 2 bases at V and 5 bases at J, with 16 bases between the two ends. Germline assignment: CDR1 MNHEY and CDR2 SVGAGI. The CDR3 runs to 15 residues. The CDR3 protein is CASSYGWGGLDEQYF. CDR3 coding DNA: TGTGCCAGCAGTTACGGGTGGGGGGGCCTCGACGAGCAGTACTTC.

The rearrangement uses TRBV28 and TRBJ1-2; no clear D. The CDR3 runs to 12 residues. Germline V gene data show CDR1 as MDHEN and CDR2 as SYDVKM. Trimming removed 6 bases at V and 3 bases at J, with 8 bases between. CDR3 DNA: TGTGCCAGCAGCCCGGAGGACTATGGCTACACCTTC. Translation gives CASSPEDYGYTF.

A remark on this clonotype: A read error may produce the germline difference seen at one junction end. The rearrangement links TRBV19 to TRBJ1-1; D ambiguous. CDR1 is LNHDA, CDR2 SQIVND, per germline (reference sequence). The CDR3 totals 13 residues. The CDR3: CACSMGSNTEAFF. The CDR3 nucleotides are TGTGCCTGTAGTATGGGGAGCAACACTGAAGCTTTCTTT.

The sample holds many counts of this clonotype. The chain links TRBV11-2 to TRBJ1-5; 9 bases match TRBD1. The V and J ends lost 1 base and 2 bases, in that order; junction bases with no gene match: 0. The CDR3 length is 15 residues. In germline, CDR1 is SGHAT, CDR2 FQNNGV. The CDR3 here is CASSLGDRGNQPQHF. As DNA, the CDR3 is TGTGCCAGCAGCTTAGGGGACAGGGGCAATCAGCCCCAGCATTTT.

This clonotype was seen more than once but under ten times. The V gene is TRBV24-1, the J gene TRBJ2-1; TRBD1 might be the D (6 bases). Germline-derived CDR1 and CDR2 are KGHDR and SFDVKD. Trimming removed 3 bases at V and 8 bases at J, with 22 bases between. CDR3 length equals 17 residues. This chain's CDR3 is CATSDPLQGRVVDEQFF. The DNA for the CDR3 is TGTGCCACCAGTGATCCCTTACAGGGTCGGGTTGTCGATGAGCAGTTCTTC.

CDR3 sequence (DNA): TGTGCCAGCAGATCCTTAGGACTAGCGGGAGAAAATGAGCAGTTCTTC. This translates into CASRSLGLAGENEQFF. The chain uses TRBV6-2 or TRBV6-3 and TRBJ2-1; 13 bases line up with TRBD2. V was pared by 6 bases and J by 7 bases, with 9 bases of the junction left unmatched. Germline V CDR1 and CDR2: MNHEY, SVGEGT. CDR3 length: 16 amino acids.

V gene TRBV29-1 combines with J gene TRBJ2-7; a possible D gene is TRBD1 (6 bases). Between the trimmed V and J ends, which lost 6 bases and 5 bases, there was a span of 14 bases. The V gene's germline CDR1 is SQVTM and CDR2 ANQGSEA. This CDR3 is built from 12 residues. The CDR3, as DNA: TGCAGCGTGGGTGGTACAGGGAACGAGCAGTACTTC. This codes for CSVGGTGNEQYF.

The rearrangement uses TRBV30 and TRBJ2-3, with 10 bases matching TRBD2. The V gene's germline CDR1 is GTSNPN and CDR2 SVGIG (reference sequence). The CDR3 sequence is 16 residues long. V shed 3 bases and J 6 bases; nucleotides not matched to a gene: 12. CDR3 loop: CAWSPRASGSLDTQYF. CDR3 nucleotides: TGTGCCTGGAGCCCTAGGGCTAGCGGGAGTTTGGATACGCAGTATTTT.

In this sample, this clonotype turned up a few times. J is TRBJ1-2 and V is TRBV27; the D is unclear. V lost 6 bases and J lost 0, with 11 bases in between. The CDR3 runs to 14 residues. Germline lookup yields CDR1 MNHEY and CDR2 SMNVEV (reference sequence). The CDR3 loop is CASSTLAANYGYTF. The CDR3 nucleotides read TGTGCCAGCAGCACCCTGGCAGCTAACTATGGCTACACCTTC.

This clonotype was seen a few times. The rearrangement uses TRBV5-1 and TRBJ2-3; 9 bases map to TRBD2. J gave up 5 bases and V 5 bases, and 9 bases lay outside the gene matches. The CDR3 spans 15 residues. Germline CDR1 is SGHRS and CDR2 is YFSETQ. CDR3 protein: CASRLAGNQGDTQYF. The DNA for the CDR3 is TGCGCCAGCAGGCTAGCGGGGAACCAAGGAGATACGCAGTATTTT. Using reference TRBV5-1 and TRBJ2-3 for the parts outside the CDR3, the full variable domain is KAGVTQTPRYLIKTRGQQVTLSCSPISGHRSVSWYQQTPGQGLQFLFEYFSETQRNKGNFPGRFSGRQFSNSRSEMNVSTLELGDSALYLCASRLAGNQGDTQYFGPGTRLTVL.

The chain recombines TRBV4-2 with TRBJ2-7; D may be TRBD1 (6 bases). CDR1 LGHNA and CDR2 YNFKEQ come from the germline V gene. The CDR3 sequence is 14 residues long. V dropped 3 bases and J dropped 4 bases, with 13 bases sitting between them. The CDR3 DNA is TGTGCCAGCAGCCACAGAGACAGGAGTTACGAGCAGTACTTC. This encodes CASSHRDRSYEQYF.

This clonotype was recorded many times. CDR3 DNA: TGTGCCAGCAGCCTATACGTCAGGGGGCTTTCAAGGTTCACTGAAGCTTTCTTT. Translated, it gives CASSLYVRGLSRFTEAFF. The V gene is TRBV14, the J gene TRBJ1-1; 8 positions agree with TRBD1. Germline CDR1 SGHDN, CDR2 FVKESK. The CDR3 consists of 18 residues. Trimming removed 4 bases from V and 4 bases from J; junction bases left unmatched: 17. The full variable domain, with the rest looked up from reference TRBV14 and TRBJ1-1, is EAGVTQFPSHSVIEKGQTVTLRCDPISGHDNLYWYRRVMGKEIKFLLHFVKESKQDESGMPNNRFLAERTGGTYSTLKVQPAELEDSGVYFCASSLYVRGLSRFTEAFFGQGTRLTVV.

The chain has TRBV20-1 and TRBJ1-5; D is uncertain. Looked up from germline, CDR1 is DFQATT and CDR2 is SNEGSKA (reference sequence). V was shortened by 4 bases and J by 5 bases, with 15 bases between the two germline ends. The CDR3 length is 14 residues. CDR3 residues: CSAKEGGMDQPQHF. The CDR3 DNA sequence: TGCAGTGCTAAGGAAGGCGGGATGGATCAGCCCCAGCATTTT.